This entry concerns a single T cell receptor (beta chain). The antigen is undetermined. Repertoires were generated with immunoSEQ multiplex PCR, while TCRdb's copy carries only in-frame clones and drops some. Of over 25,000 clones listed, 75% to 85% are singletons. The V gene end was trimmed by 1 base and the J gene end by 2 bases; junction bases not matched to a gene: 5. The CDR3 totals 15 residues. CDR1 is SGHRS and CDR2 is YFSETQ in the germline V gene. The data are from a study of neoadjuvant nivolumab and ipilimumab in lung cancer. Overall study findings and caveats: Blood richness before therapy tracked richness in tumors resected after neoadjuvant therapy.

V and J are TRBV5-1 and TRBJ2-7; 8 nucleotides align to TRBD1. The origin of this receptor is an adult with non-small cell lung cancer. Sequencing used tumor tissue, obtained after neoadjuvant nivolumab, alone or with ipilimumab, at or shortly before surgery. The CDR3 region is CASSLTGTGTYEQYF. As DNA, the CDR3 is TGCGCCAGCAGCTTGACCGGGACAGGAACCTACGAGCAGTACTTC.